This T cell receptor (beta chain) originates from a study of T cells in Graves' hyperthyroidism and ophthalmopathy (dated by TCRdb to the late 2010s). For the wider study: Peripheral blood samples were taken at the time of initial diagnosis, prior to any treatment. To identify TCR V-J signatures that set the groups apart, the researchers used a discovery cohort of 90 to 100 patients, made up of around 42 with Graves' ophthalmopathy and 57 with stable Graves' hyperthyroidism. Whether ophthalmopathy could be predicted prospectively was tested in an independent validation cohort made up of 18 hyperthyroidism patients plus 17 patients who later progressed to ophthalmopathy. The approximately 95 discovery patients were divided at random into training and test sets in a 7:3 ratio. In addition, the study compared T-cell repertoires in thyroid tissue and in blood from roughly 6 Graves' hyperthyroidism patients. Following sampling, methimazole starting at 30 mg daily was given to hyperthyroidism patients, and high-dose intravenous methylprednisolone was given to ophthalmopathy patients. The paper describes TCR Vbeta CDR3 sequencing of 140 or so peripheral blood samples, made up of under 50 ophthalmopathy patients, around 78 hyperthyroidism patients and about 17 progressor patients.

Graves' hyperthyroidism was defined as stable when no progression to ophthalmopathy occurred over 18 months of follow-up. The hyperthyroidism patients were between 18 and 65 years old and newly diagnosed, with a disease duration of less than 2 months. The study excluded patients with uncontrolled infections, other autoimmune diseases, pregnancy or lactation. Diagnoses were based on clinical symptoms, serum thyroxine and TRAb, thyroid ultrasound and orbital computed tomography. PBMCs were separated from roughly 9.3 ml of fresh peripheral blood using Ficoll-Paque density gradient centrifugation. Trizol reagent was used to extract total RNA, and RNA quality was then checked on an Agilent 2100 Bioanalyzer. The germline V and J ends show losses of 4 bases and 5 bases respectively, and no gene match explains 10 bases of the junction. The germline V gene supplies CDR1 MGHRA and CDR2 YSYEKL. Reading from cysteine to phenylalanine, the CDR3 counts 15 amino acids. Just CDR3 DNA is preserved here, 45 bases in frame from base 1.

This clonotype showed up just a few times. Its antigen remains undetermined. The sample holds no much larger clone one base away, and base qualities are not on file. Overall study results and their limits: Sample size was not statistically predetermined, and investigators were not blinded to group allocation. Most expanded thyroid clonotypes (frequency above 0.001) were also detected in blood, a finding suggesting that blood repertoires may reflect thyroid immune responses. A 13 V-J signature model separated ophthalmopathy from stable hyperthyroidism, with roughly 88% sensitivity and around 84% specificity in cross-validation and 80%/75% in testing. In validation, the model predicted progression to ophthalmopathy a median of around 6.5 months before onset, with roughly 68% sensitivity and around 76% specificity.

TCR beta CDR3 regions were amplified from RNA transcripts. The first round of RT-PCR for the TCR CDR3 was performed with the HTBI primer set and the Qiagen OneStep RT-PCR kit. Libraries were constructed in a second round of multiplex PCR, after which size selection and purification were carried out. Libraries were sequenced paired-end with 100 bp reads on an Illumina HiSeq2000. The study's processing was this. SOAPnuke was used to process the raw data, with reads discarded if the reads contained adapters or uncalled bases, had a mean Phred below 15, or lacked an exact constant-primer or identifier match. High-quality paired reads were merged with COPE v1.2.5, and unique nucleotide sequences were defined as clonotypes. MiTCR v1.1 was used to align the clonotypes against IMGT TRBV, TRBD and TRBJ reference segments. Only V-J combinations with frequency above 0.0001, covering 99.2% of repertoires, were analysed. A TCS score was defined as the ratio of F50 (clonal expansion) to E x V (chaos), with BLOSUM62-based TCRdist applied between CDR3 peptides within each V-J. Welch's t-statistics and random forest reduced roughly 540 V-J features to roughly 13, which were used in a naive Bayes classifier (R e1071). Starting from the raw public reads, TCRdb applied fastp trimming at Q25, assembled clones with MiXCR and retained in-frame beta chains. When rows share a CDR3 protein, they turn into one entry using the most common DNA and genes. These V and J calls derive from TCRdb rather than the authors' analysis. The sample profile shows hundreds of thousands of distinct CDR3 sequences; roughly 15% of them were found once. Of the sample, less than 4.5% is held by the ten largest clones.

The TCR sequence derives from a woman aged 30 to 39 with Graves' hyperthyroidism. The sequence is built from TRBV4-1 and TRBJ2-7; 8 middle bases align to TRBD1. Sequenced material: blood. The nucleotide sequence reads TGCGCCAGCAGCCCCACGGACAGGGTAGGGAACGAGCAGTACTTC. Translated, it gives CASSPTDRVGNEQYF.